A single sample gave rise to the 10 T cell receptor beta chains below, sequenced in a study of blood T cell repertoires in COVID-19. This table comes from immunoSEQ multiplex PCR, and its TCRdb copy is limited to in-frame clones, with some not included. The table shows about 150,000 clones, with about 88% occurring only once. Sequencing input: peripheral blood. Every receptor here comes from a human donor in a cohort sampled during active COVID-19.

The chain carries TRBV28 and TRBJ1-3; 8 nucleotides agree with TRBD1. V lost 6 bases to trimming and J lost 0 bases; unmatched junction nucleotides: 10. From germline, CDR1 is MDHEN and CDR2 SYDVKM. The CDR3 totals 17 residues. The CDR3 bases are TGTGCCAGCAGGCCCCGACAGGGGTCGAACTCTGGAAACACCATATATTTT. It codes for CASRPRQGSNSGNTIYF.

CDR3 in amino acids: CASSPPGYSSEGYEQYF. The DNA for the CDR3 is TGTGCCAGCTCACCACCGGGTTACTCTTCGGAGGGCTACGAGCAGTACTTC. The chain is built from TRBV18 and TRBJ2-7; possibly TRBD2 for D (6 bases). The V and J ends lost 0 bases and 3 bases respectively, with 18 bases between them. The germline CDR1 and CDR2 sequences are KGHSH and LQKENI. This CDR3 spans 17 amino acids.

The rearrangement uses TRBV5-1 and TRBJ2-7, with 7 bases identical to TRBD1. In germline, CDR1 is SGHRS, CDR2 YFSETQ. This CDR3 is 15 amino acids long. The V gene end was trimmed by 5 bases and the J gene end by 2 bases; junction bases not matched to a gene: 10. The CDR3 DNA is TGCGCCAGCAGTATATCGGGCCAGGGGGCCTACGAGCAGTACTTC. This codes for CASSISGQGAYEQYF.

This chain's CDR3 is CASSQVSGSDFLYNEQFF. CDR3 sequence (DNA): TGTGCCAGCAGCCAAGTCTCCGGGAGCGACTTTCTCTACAATGAGCAGTTCTTC. V and J are TRBV4-2 and TRBJ2-1; TRBD2 might be the D (6 bases). The CDR3 has 18 amino acids. Trimming shortened V by 1 base and J by 3 bases, and 19 bases separated the two germline ends. The germline gives CDR1 LGHNA, CDR2 YNFKEQ.

The chain joins TRBV19 to TRBJ2-1, with 10 bases fitting TRBD2. Germline V gene lookup returns CDR1 LNHDA and CDR2 SQIVND (reference sequence). Trimming removed 3 bases from V and 6 bases from J; junction bases left unmatched: 8. CDR3 length: 16 amino acids. The CDR3 DNA reads as TGTGCCAGTAGTATGGGCCTAGCGGGAGCCTTCAATGAGCAGTTCTTC. Its translation is CASSMGLAGAFNEQFF.

In this sample, this clone turned up many times. The V gene is TRBV16, the J gene TRBJ2-3; D might be TRBD2 (6 bases). V lost 0 bases, J lost 4 bases, and 11 bases lay in between. The germline V gene has CDR1 KGHSY and CDR2 FQNENV. The CDR3 spans 15 residues. This chain's CDR3 is CASSQSGGGADTQYF. CDR3 DNA sequence: TGTGCCAGCAGCCAATCGGGCGGAGGGGCAGATACGCAGTATTTT.

V gene TRBV5-1 combines with J gene TRBJ2-3; TRBD1 is a possible D gene (6 bases). CDR1 is SGHRS and CDR2 is YFSETQ in the germline V gene. Trimming stripped 3 bases from V and 6 bases from J, with 17 bases between. CDR3 length: 15 amino acids. The chain's CDR3 is CASSSKGPTGDTQYF. CDR3 nucleotide sequence: TGCGCCAGCAGCTCAAAGGGACCGACAGGCGATACGCAGTATTTT.

The rearrangement links TRBV13 to TRBJ1-6, with unresolved D. The V end was cut by 0 bases, the J end by 6 bases, with 12 bases between. Germline V lookup: CDR1 PRHDT, CDR2 FYEKMQ (reference sequence). The CDR3 has 16 residues. The CDR3, as DNA: TGTGCCAGCAGCTTAGGTGGGCGATTTAGTAATTCACCCCTCCACTTT. Protein sequence: CASSLGGRFSNSPLHF.

V and J are TRBV5-6 and TRBJ2-1; 7 bases fit TRBD2. Germline CDR1 SGHDT, CDR2 YYEEEE. V trimming: 0 bases; J trimming: 5 bases; junction bases outside the gene matches: 5. The CDR3 spans 15 residues. The CDR3 loop reads CASSLEPSGNNEQFF. CDR3 nucleotide sequence: TGTGCCAGCAGCTTGGAACCTAGCGGAAACAATGAGCAGTTCTTC.

V is TRBV24-1 and J is TRBJ2-7; 8 nucleotides align to TRBD1. CDR3 length: 15 residues. V lost 5 bases to trimming and J lost 5 bases; unmatched junction nucleotides: 10. The germline V gene encodes CDR1 KGHDR and CDR2 SFDVKD. CDR3 sequence: CATSAGGQEANEQYF. In nucleotides, the CDR3 is TGTGCCACCAGTGCCGGGGGACAGGAGGCTAACGAGCAGTACTTC.